This T cell receptor (beta chain) is drawn from a study of OX40 agonist ivuxolimab in advanced cancers. The CDR3 is 15 amino acids. Trimming removed 2 bases at V and 0 bases at J, with 10 bases between. Germline V gene data show CDR1 as KGHSH and CDR2 as LQKENI. The data were produced by immunoSEQ multiplex PCR, yet TCRdb's version contains in-frame clones alone and is incomplete. The top ten hold roughly 0.33% of the sample, which has 85,000 to 100,000 clones, roughly nine tenths seen once. No patient had autoimmune disease or received systemic immunosuppression. The chain couples TRBV18 to TRBJ2-5; no clear D gene. The origin of this receptor is an adult with an advanced solid tumor such as melanoma, head and neck, liver or kidney cancer. The input for sequencing was CD4+ or CD8+ T cells sorted from blood, taken in a trial of the OX40 agonist ivuxolimab. The CDR3 DNA reads TGTGCCAGCTCACCAAGTCAAGTGTACCAAGAGACCCAGTACTTC. Protein sequence: CASSPSQVYQETQYF. Based on the CDR3 plus reference TRBV18 and TRBJ2-5, the full variable domain is NAGVMQNPRHLVRRRGQEARLRCSPMKGHSHVYWYRQLPEEGLKFMVYLQKENIIDESGMPKERFSAEFPKEGPSILRIQQVVRGDSAAYFCASSPSQVYQETQYFGPGTRLLVL.